This T cell receptor beta chain is drawn from a study of CD8 T cells in ankylosing spondylitis. Study conclusions and caveats: A TCR beta motif of about 8 highly homologous variants appeared characteristic of ankylosing spondylitis blood. Earlier reports found some motif variants in synovial fluid and blood in reactive arthritis. Significantly higher representation of disease-linked clones was reported for matched ankylosing spondylitis synovial fluid. Disease-associated clones were CD8+ and fairly uncommon in peripheral blood.

Each TCR beta library was made by quantitative 5'-RACE that incorporated molecular barcodes. MiXCR, applied by TCRdb to the 5' RACE reads, yields one record per CDR3 protein. The sample records fewer than 400,000 distinct CDR3 sequences, more than 20% being singletons. About this clonotype: Its antigen is unidentified.

This CDR3 has 17 amino acids. Germline V gives CDR1 LNHNV, CDR2 YYDKDF (reference sequence). J lost 2 bases, V lost 2 bases, and 9 bases had no gene match. The chain uses TRBV15 and TRBJ2-7, with 10 bases fitting TRBD1. The sequenced sample consisted of blood, either unsorted or a sorted T cell fraction (not recorded which). The sequence derives from a male donor with ankylosing spondylitis. The CDR3 spells CATSRFTGTGDTYEQYF. The DNA for the CDR3 is TGTGCCACCAGCAGATTTACCGGGACAGGGGATACCTACGAGCAGTACTTC.